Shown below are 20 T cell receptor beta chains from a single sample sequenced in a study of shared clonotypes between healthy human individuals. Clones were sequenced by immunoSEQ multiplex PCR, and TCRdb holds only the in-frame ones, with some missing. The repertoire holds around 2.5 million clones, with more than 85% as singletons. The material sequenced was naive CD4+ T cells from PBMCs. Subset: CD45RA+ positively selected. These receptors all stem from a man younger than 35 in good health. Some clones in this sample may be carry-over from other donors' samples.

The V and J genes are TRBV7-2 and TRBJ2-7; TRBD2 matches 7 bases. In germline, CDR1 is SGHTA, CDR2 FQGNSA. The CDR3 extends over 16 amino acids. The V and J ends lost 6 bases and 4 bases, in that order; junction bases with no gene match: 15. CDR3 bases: TGTGCCAGCAGACGAAGCGGGACCAGTAGTAATTACGAGCAGTACTTC. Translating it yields CASRRSGTSSNYEQYF.

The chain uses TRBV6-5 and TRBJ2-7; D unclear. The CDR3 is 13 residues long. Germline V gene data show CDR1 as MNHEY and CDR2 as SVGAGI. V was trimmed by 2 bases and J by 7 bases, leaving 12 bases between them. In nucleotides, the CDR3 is TGTGCCAGCAGTTACACCGCTTTGGGGGAGCAGTACTTC. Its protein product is CASSYTALGEQYF.

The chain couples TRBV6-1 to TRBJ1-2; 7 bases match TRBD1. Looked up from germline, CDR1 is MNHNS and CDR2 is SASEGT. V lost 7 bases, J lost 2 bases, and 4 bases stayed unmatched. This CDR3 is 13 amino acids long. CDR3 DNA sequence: TGTGCCAGCAACCCAGGGGGGAACTATGGCTACACCTTC. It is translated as CASNPGGNYGYTF.

This chain's CDR3 is CASSPGRPGLRGGELFF. Written as DNA, the CDR3 is TGCGCCAGCAGCCCGGGTCGTCCGGGACTCCGGGGGGGGGAGCTGTTTTTT. V and J are TRBV5-1 and TRBJ2-2; weak D call: TRBD2 (6 bases). From germline, CDR1 is SGHRS and CDR2 YFSETQ. V was trimmed by 4 bases and J by 8 bases, leaving 24 bases between them. The CDR3 length is 17 residues.

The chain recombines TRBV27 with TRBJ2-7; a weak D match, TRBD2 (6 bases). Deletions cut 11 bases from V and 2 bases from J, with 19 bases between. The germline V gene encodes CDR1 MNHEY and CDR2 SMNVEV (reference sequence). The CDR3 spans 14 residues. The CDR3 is CAPGLAKTPYEQYF. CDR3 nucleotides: TGTGCCCCCGGGCTAGCGAAAACCCCCTACGAGCAGTACTTC.

CDR3 amino acids: CSARGAVTAYEQYF. The CDR3 DNA follows: TGCAGCGCCCGAGGTGCGGTTACCGCCTACGAGCAGTACTTC. V usage is TRBV29-1 and J usage is TRBJ2-7; the D is unclear. The CDR3 covers 14 residues. The V and J ends lost 7 bases and 2 bases respectively, with 18 bases between them. Germline lookup yields CDR1 SQVTM and CDR2 ANQGSEA.

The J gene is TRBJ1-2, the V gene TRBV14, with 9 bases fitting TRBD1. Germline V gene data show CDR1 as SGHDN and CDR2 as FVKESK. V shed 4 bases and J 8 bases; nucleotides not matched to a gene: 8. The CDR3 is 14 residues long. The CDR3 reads CASSRTGVGGGYTF. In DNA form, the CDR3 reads TGTGCCAGCAGCCGGACAGGGGTTGGAGGAGGCTACACCTTC.

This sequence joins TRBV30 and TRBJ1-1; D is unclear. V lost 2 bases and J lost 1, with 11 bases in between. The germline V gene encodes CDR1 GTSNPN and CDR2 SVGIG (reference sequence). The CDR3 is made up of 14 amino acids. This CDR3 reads CAWSFIGENTEAFF. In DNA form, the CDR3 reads TGTGCCTGGAGTTTTATCGGAGAGAACACTGAAGCTTTCTTT. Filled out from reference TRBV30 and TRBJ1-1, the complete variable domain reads SQTIHQWPATLVQPVGSPLSLECTVEGTSNPNLYWYRQAAGRGLQLLFYSVGIGQISSEVPQNLSASRPQDRQFILSSKKLLLSDSGFYLCAWSFIGENTEAFFGQGTRLTVV.

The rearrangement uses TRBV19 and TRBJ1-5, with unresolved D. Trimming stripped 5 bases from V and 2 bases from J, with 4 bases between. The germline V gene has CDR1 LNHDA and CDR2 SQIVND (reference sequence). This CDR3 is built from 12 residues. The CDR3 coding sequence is TGTGCCAGTAGTGATCGCAATCAGCCCCAGCATTTT. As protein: CASSDRNQPQHF.

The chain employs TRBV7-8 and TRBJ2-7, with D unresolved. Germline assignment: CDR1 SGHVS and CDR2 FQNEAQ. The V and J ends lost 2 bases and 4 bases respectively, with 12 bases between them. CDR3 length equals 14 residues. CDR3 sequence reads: CASSLSLVSYEQYF. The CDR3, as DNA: TGTGCCAGCAGCTTAAGCCTAGTGAGTTACGAGCAGTACTTC.

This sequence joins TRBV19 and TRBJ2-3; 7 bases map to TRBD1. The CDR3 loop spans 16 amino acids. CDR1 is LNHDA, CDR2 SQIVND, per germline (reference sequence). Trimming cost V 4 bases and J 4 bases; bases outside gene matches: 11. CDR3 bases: TGTGCCAGTAGTACCAGACAGGGTTTGAAAGCAGATACGCAGTATTTT. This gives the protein CASSTRQGLKADTQYF.

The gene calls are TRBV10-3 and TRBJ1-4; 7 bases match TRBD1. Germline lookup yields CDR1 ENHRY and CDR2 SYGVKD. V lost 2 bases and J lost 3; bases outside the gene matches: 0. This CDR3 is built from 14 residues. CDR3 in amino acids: CAISEGTANEKLFF. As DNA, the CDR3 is TGTGCCATCAGTGAGGGGACAGCTAATGAAAAACTGTTTTTT.

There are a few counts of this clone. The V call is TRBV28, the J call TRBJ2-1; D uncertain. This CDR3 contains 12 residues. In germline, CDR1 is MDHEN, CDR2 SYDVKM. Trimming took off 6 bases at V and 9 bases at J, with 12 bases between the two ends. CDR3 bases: TGTGCCAGCAGCTCAATACTACTTGAGCAGTTCTTC. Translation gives CASSSILLEQFF.

CDR3 sequence: CASTLWGKRVDGYTF. In nucleotides, the CDR3 is TGTGCCAGCACCCTCTGGGGGAAGAGGGTCGATGGCTACACCTTC. The chain is built from TRBV7-8 and TRBJ1-2, with D perhaps TRBD1 (5 bases). V was cut by 7 bases and J by 6 bases, with 21 bases left in between. Germline V lookup: CDR1 SGHVS, CDR2 FQNEAQ. The CDR3 length is 15 residues.

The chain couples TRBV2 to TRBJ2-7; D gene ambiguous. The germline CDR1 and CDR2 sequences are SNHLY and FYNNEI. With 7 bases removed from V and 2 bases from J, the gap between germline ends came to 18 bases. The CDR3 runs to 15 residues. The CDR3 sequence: CASTSGLVGTYEQYF. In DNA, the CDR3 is TGTGCCAGCACCTCGGGTCTTGTAGGAACCTACGAGCAGTACTTC.

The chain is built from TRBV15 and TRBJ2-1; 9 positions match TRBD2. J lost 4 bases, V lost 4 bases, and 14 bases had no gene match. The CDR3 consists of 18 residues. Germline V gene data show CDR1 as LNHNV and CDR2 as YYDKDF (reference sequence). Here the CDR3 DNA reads TGTGCCACCAGCAAAGCAGCTAGGGCTAGCGGGAATTACAATGAGCAGTTCTTC. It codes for CATSKAARASGNYNEQFF. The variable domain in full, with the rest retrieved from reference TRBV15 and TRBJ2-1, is DAMVIQNPRYQVTQFGKPVTLSCSQTLNHNVMYWYQQKSSQAPKLLFHYYDKDFNNEADTPDNFQSRRPNTSFCFLDIRSPGLGDTAMYLCATSKAARASGNYNEQFFGPGTRLTVL.

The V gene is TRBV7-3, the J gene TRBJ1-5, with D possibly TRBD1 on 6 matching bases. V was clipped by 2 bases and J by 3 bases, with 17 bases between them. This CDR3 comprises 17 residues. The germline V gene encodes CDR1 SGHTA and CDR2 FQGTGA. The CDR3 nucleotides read TGTGCCAGCAGCTTATATGGTAGCGGGACATACAATCAGCCCCAGCATTTT. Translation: CASSLYGSGTYNQPQHF.

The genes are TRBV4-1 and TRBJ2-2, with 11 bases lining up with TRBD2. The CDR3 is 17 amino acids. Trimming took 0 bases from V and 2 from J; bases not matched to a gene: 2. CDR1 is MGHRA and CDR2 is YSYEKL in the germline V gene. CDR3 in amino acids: CASSQDSGRANTGELFF. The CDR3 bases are TGCGCCAGCAGCCAAGATAGCGGGAGGGCCAACACCGGGGAGCTGTTTTTT.

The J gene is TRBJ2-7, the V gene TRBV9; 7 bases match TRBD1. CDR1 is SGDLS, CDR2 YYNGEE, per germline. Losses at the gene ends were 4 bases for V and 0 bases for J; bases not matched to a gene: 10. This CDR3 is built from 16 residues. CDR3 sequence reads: CASSPTVQGISYEQYF. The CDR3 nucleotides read TGTGCCAGCAGCCCAACGGTACAGGGGATCTCCTACGAGCAGTACTTC.

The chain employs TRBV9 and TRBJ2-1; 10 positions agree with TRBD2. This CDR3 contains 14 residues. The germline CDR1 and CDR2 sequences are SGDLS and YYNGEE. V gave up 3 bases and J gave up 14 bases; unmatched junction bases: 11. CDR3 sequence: CASSAGLAVQEEFF. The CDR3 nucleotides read TGTGCCAGCAGCGCCGGACTAGCGGTCCAGGAGGAGTTCTTC.